This T cell receptor (beta chain) originates from a study of T cells expressing NK-cell markers. Study in general: In sorted CD3+CD56+NKG2C+, CD3+CD56+NKG2C- and CD3+CD56-NKG2C+ T cells, TCR beta repertoires were obtained.

TCRdb processed the 5' RACE reads again and assigns one entry to each CDR3 protein, with no DNA. The sample has about 150,000 distinct CDR3 sequences. The CDR3 spans 17 residues. From germline, CDR1 is DFQATT and CDR2 SNEGSKA (reference sequence). The chain joins TRBV20-1 to TRBJ2-3; TCRdb picks TRBD2, but there is no DNA to check that call. Material for sequencing was blood T cells: a sorted CD56 or NKG2C T cell subset, CD4+ or CD8+ T cells, or bulk PBMC T cells (not recorded which). The sequence derives from a woman in her 50s in good health. The CDR3 reads CSARDSKREKSSDTQYF.